Given below is one T cell receptor beta chain in context. Method: immunoSEQ multiplex PCR; TCRdb's copy keeps in-frame clones and lacks some. The repertoire consists of roughly 87,000 clones, with 70% to 90% occurring once and the leading ten covering 2.5% to 3.5%. Patients at the Seattle site were enrolled during active infection and followed longitudinally. From germline, CDR1 is SGHTS and CDR2 YDEGEE. This CDR3 region has 16 residues. J gave up 2 bases and V 1 base, and 6 bases lay outside the gene matches. The data were taken from a study of blood T cell repertoires in COVID-19. Input material: peripheral blood. The source of this sequence is an elderly woman with COVID-19, enrolled during active disease. The chain joins TRBV5-8 to TRBJ2-3; 8 bases are a match to TRBD2. The CDR3 sequence: CASSLIAGGITDTQYF. The CDR3 coding sequence is TGTGCCAGCAGCTTGATCGCGGGAGGTATCACAGATACGCAGTATTTT. Together with reference TRBV5-8 and TRBJ2-3, the CDR3 gives the full variable domain: EAGVTQSPTHLIKTRGQQATLRCSPISGHTSVYWYQQALGLGLQFLLWYDEGEERNRGNFPPRFSGRQFPNYSSELNVNALELEDSALYLCASSLIAGGITDTQYFGPGTRLTVL.